This T cell receptor beta chain was identified in a study of PD-1 blockade in classical Hodgkin lymphoma. The study, taken as a whole, reports: Repertoire differences lack defined causes, possibly disease activity or prior therapy. Patients who responded completely had about the same baseline diversity as newly diagnosed patients.

Trimming shortened V by 0 bases and J by 0 bases, and 9 bases separated the two germline ends. The CDR3 totals 16 residues. Germline CDR1 SGHRS, CDR2 YFSETQ. A word on this clone: As yet, its antigen is unknown.

Relapses following autologous stem cell transplantation were seen in all patients, with brentuximab vedotin exposure varying. Negative selection with magnets was how CD8+ T cells were isolated from the thawed PBMCs. Best responses included complete response and partial response; otherwise, the best response was progressive disease. Some clones are missing from TCRdb's copy, which holds only in-frame ones; the method was immunoSEQ multiplex PCR. The sample carries thousands of clones, 70% to 85% recorded once. The receptor was isolated from a human donor with classical Hodgkin lymphoma. The gene calls are TRBV5-1 and TRBJ1-4; D call uncertain. This specimen consisted of CD8+ T cells from blood, obtained at baseline. CDR3 in DNA: TGCGCCAGCAGCTTGGCGTGGGAGACAACTAATGAAAAACTGTTTTTT. Translation gives CASSLAWETTNEKLFF.